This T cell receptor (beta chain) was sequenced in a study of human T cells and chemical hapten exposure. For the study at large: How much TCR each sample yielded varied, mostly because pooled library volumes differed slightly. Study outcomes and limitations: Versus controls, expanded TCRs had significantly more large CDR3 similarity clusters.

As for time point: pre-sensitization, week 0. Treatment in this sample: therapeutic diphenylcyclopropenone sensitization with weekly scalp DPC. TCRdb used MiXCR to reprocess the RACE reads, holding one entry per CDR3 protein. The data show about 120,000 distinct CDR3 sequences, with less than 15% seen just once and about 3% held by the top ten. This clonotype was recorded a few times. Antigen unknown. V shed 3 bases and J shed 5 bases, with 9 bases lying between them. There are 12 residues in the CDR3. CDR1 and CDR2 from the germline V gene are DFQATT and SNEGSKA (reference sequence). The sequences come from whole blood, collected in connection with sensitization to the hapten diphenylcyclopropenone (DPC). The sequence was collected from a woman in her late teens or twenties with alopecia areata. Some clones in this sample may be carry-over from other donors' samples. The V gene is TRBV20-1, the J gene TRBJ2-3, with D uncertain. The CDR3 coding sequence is TGCAGTGCTAGCATAAGGAAAGATACGCAGTATTTT. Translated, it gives CSASIRKDTQYF.